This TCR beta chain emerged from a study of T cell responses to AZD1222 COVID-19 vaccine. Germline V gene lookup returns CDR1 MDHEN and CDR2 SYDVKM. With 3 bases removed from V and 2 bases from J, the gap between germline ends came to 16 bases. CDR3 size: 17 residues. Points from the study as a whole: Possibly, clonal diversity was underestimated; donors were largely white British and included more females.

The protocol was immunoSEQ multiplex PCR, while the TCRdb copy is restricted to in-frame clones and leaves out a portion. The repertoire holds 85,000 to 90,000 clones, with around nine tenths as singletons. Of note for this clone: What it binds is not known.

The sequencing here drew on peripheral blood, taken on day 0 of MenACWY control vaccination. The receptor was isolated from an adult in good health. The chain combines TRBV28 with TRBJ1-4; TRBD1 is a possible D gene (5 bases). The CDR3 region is CASSFGRHGGTNEKLFF. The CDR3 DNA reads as TGTGCCAGCAGTTTTGGCAGGCATGGGGGGACTAATGAAAAACTGTTTTTT.